This T cell receptor beta chain was identified in a study of cytomegalovirus exposure and HLA in healthy donors. CDR3 length: 14 residues. Looked up from germline, CDR1 is SGHRS and CDR2 is YFSETQ. Amplification used 60 Vbeta primers and 13 Jbeta primers. Using immunoSEQ multiplex PCR, the repertoire was profiled, and TCRdb retains in-frame clones only, with some absent. The sample contains 150,000 to 160,000 clones, 70% to 80% of which appear only once. The clonotype originates from a man aged 25-45 years in good health and CMV-seropositive. J is TRBJ2-5 and V is TRBV5-1; 7 bases map to TRBD1. The J call may be in error: the DNA end matches TRBJ2-7 better. Source material: PBMCs. DNA for the CDR3: TGCGCCAGCAGTTCCTCCGGACAGGACTACGAGCAGTACTTC. It codes for CASSSSGQDYEQYF.